This T cell receptor (beta chain) was documented in a study of blood T cell repertoires in COVID-19. Libraries were prepared by immunoSEQ multiplex PCR; TCRdb keeps only in-frame clonotypes and omits some of them. The sample has around 78,000 clones, approximately 85% seen once. CDR1 is LGHNA and CDR2 is YSLEER in the germline V gene. This CDR3 has 15 residues. V lost 1 base and J lost 0, with 10 bases in between. Sequenced: peripheral blood. The TCR sequence derives from a human donor in a cohort sampled during active COVID-19. The rearrangement joins TRBV4-3 to TRBJ2-7; D is ambiguous. The chain's CDR3 is CASSQADSSSYEQYF. CDR3 bases: TGCGCCAGCAGCCAAGCAGACTCGTCCTCCTACGAGCAGTACTTC.